Presented here are 7 T cell receptor beta chains from one specimen sequenced in a study of metastatic and nonmetastatic thyroid tumors. TCRdb re-called clones from the PCR reads using MiXCR. Of tens of thousands of clones detected, 20% to 30% appear once; the ten largest clones hold around 18%. Patients were all untreated before their thyroid surgery. Sequencing used blood. These TCRs come from a male donor with papillary thyroid cancer or a benign thyroid nodule (not recorded which). Some clones in this sample may be carry-over from other donors' samples.

This clone was counted at least ten times. This rearrangement joins TRBV3-1 to TRBJ2-1; TRBD1 agrees at 10 bases. Germline trimming cut 3 bases from V and 4 bases from J; bases unmatched to any gene: 3. The CDR3 length is 15 residues. Germline values: CDR1 LGHDT, CDR2 YNNKEL (reference sequence). This CDR3 reads CASSQPGQGYNEQFF. The DNA of the CDR3 is TGTGCCAGCAGCCAGCCGGGACAGGGGTACAATGAGCAGTTCTTC.

Sample share makes this clone medium-sized (0.01 to 0.1%). The V gene is TRBV5-1, the J gene TRBJ2-1; a possible D gene is TRBD1 (6 bases). Trimming pared 4 bases from V and 4 bases from J, leaving 15 bases between. Germline V lookup: CDR1 SGHRS, CDR2 YFSETQ. The CDR3 length is 15 residues. DNA of the CDR3: TGCGCCAGCAGCCTCGGGCAGGGGACATACAATGAGCAGTTCTTC. Amino acid sequence: CASSLGQGTYNEQFF. The full variable domain, with the rest looked up from reference TRBV5-1 and TRBJ2-1, is KAGVTQTPRYLIKTRGQQVTLSCSPISGHRSVSWYQQTPGQGLQFLFEYFSETQRNKGNFPGRFSGRQFSNSRSEMNVSTLELGDSALYLCASSLGQGTYNEQFFGPGTRLTVL.

In this sample, this clone turned up once. V is TRBV20-1 and J is TRBJ2-3; TRBD2 aligns across 9 bases. The junction had 5 bases not matched to a gene; V was cut back by 0 bases and J by 4 bases. Germline lookup yields CDR1 DFQATT and CDR2 SNEGSKA (reference sequence). The CDR3 is made up of 15 amino acids. The CDR3 DNA is TGCAGTGCTAGAGACCGAAGACTAGCGGCAGATACGCAGTATTTT. It encodes CSARDRRLAADTQYF.

This chain links TRBV20-1 with TRBJ1-5; 7 bases map to TRBD1. This CDR3 has 13 residues. V was clipped by 0 bases and J by 4 bases; unmatched bases: 0. Germline CDR1 is DFQATT and CDR2 is SNEGSKA (reference sequence). The CDR3 spells CSARDRGNQPQHF. In nucleotides, the CDR3 is TGCAGTGCTAGAGACAGGGGGAATCAGCCCCAGCATTTT.

To note about this clone: Because it lacks the conserved phenylalanine or tryptophan at the end, this CDR3 is likely a read error. The J gene is TRBJ1-2, the V gene TRBV30; TRBD1 is a possible D gene (5 bases). This CDR3 region has 12 residues. V gave up 7 bases and J gave up 7 bases, with 16 bases separating them. Germline-derived CDR1 and CDR2 are GTSNPN and SVGIG (reference sequence). CDR3 DNA: TGTGCCTTGGACTCTGGGGGACTTGGCTACACCTCC. Residues: CALDSGGLGYTS.

Many counts were recorded for this clone. The rearrangement uses TRBV5-1 and TRBJ2-3; weak D call: TRBD2 (6 bases). With 2 bases removed from V and 5 bases from J, the gap between germline ends came to 18 bases. The germline gives CDR1 SGHRS, CDR2 YFSETQ. This CDR3 spans 16 amino acids. CDR3 region: CASSLAGSPEVDTQYF. For the CDR3, the DNA is TGCGCCAGCAGCTTAGCGGGTAGCCCAGAGGTAGATACGCAGTATTTT.

Notes on this clone: This may be a read error, as it is one base from a much larger clone. This chain uses TRBV29-1 with TRBJ1-2; D is unresolved. The length of the CDR3 is 12 residues. Germline loops: CDR1 SQVTM, CDR2 ANQGSEA. CDR3 residues: CSVHFSNYGYTF. In DNA form, the CDR3 reads TGCAGTGTCCATTTTTCCAACTATGGCTACACCTTC.